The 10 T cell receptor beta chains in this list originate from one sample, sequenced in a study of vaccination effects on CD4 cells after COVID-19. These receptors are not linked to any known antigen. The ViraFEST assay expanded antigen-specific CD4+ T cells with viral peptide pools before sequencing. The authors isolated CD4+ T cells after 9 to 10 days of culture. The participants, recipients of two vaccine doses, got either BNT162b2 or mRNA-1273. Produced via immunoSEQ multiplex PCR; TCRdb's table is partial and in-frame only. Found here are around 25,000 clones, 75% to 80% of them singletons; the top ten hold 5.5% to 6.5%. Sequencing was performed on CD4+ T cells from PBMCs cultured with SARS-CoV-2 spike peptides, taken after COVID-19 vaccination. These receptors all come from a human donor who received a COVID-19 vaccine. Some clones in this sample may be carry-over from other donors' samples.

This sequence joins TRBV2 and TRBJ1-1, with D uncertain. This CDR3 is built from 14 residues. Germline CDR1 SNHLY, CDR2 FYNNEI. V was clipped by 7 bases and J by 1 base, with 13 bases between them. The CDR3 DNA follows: TGTGCCAGCAAACTAGACTTGTGGAACACTGAAGCTTTCTTT. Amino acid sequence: CASKLDLWNTEAFF.

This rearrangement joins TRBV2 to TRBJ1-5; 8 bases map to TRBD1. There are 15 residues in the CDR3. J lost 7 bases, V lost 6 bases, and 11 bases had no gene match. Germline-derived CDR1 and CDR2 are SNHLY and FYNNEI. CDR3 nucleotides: TGTGCCAGCAGCGGTATGACAGGGGTGAGGCAGCCCCAGCATTTT. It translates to CASSGMTGVRQPQHF.

The CDR3 coding sequence is TGTGCCAGCAGCGTAGCTTTCCGGGGCACAGATACGCAGTATTTT. It translates to CASSVAFRGTDTQYF. V is TRBV9 and J is TRBJ2-3; no clear D gene. Between the trimmed V and J ends, which lost 0 bases and 1 base, there was a span of 9 bases. Germline V gives CDR1 SGDLS, CDR2 YYNGEE. This CDR3 is built from 15 residues.

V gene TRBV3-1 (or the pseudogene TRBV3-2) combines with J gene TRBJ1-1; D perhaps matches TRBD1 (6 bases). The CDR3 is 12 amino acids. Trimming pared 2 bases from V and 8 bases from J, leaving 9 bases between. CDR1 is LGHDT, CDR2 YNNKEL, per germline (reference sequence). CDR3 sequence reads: CASSQSGAEAFF. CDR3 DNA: TGTGCCAGCAGCCAATCGGGGGCAGAAGCTTTCTTT.

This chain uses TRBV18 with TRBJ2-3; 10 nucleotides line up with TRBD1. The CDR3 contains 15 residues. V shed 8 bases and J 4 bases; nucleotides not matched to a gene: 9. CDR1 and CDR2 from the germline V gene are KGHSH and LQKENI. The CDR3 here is CASGTGTGDPDTQYF. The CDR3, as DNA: TGTGCCAGCGGAACCGGGACAGGGGACCCAGATACGCAGTATTTT.

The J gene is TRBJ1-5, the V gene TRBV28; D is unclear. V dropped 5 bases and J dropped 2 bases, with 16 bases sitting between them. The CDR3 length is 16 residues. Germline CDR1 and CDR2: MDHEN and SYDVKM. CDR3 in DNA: TGTGCCAGCAGTCCTCGGGTCCGATGGGGCAATCAGCCCCAGCATTTT. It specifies CASSPRVRWGNQPQHF.

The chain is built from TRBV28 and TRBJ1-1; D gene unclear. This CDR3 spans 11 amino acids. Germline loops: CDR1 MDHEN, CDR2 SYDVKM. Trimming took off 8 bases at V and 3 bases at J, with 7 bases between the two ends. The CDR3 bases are TGTGCCAGCGGGGATCACACTGAAGCTTTCTTT. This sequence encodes CASGDHTEAFF.

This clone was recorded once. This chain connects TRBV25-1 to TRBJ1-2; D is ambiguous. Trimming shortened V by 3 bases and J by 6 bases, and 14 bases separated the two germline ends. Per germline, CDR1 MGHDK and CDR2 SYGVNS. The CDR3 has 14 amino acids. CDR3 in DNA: TGTGCCAGCAGTGACCCAGCGACGGGAGATGGCTACACCTTC. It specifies CASSDPATGDGYTF.

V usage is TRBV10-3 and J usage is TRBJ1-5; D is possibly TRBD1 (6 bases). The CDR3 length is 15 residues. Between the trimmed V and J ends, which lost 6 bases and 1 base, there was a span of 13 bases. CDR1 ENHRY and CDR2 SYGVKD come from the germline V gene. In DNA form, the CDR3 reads TGTGCCATCAGAGAAGGGGGGAGAAGCAATCAGCCCCAGCATTTT. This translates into CAIREGGRSNQPQHF.

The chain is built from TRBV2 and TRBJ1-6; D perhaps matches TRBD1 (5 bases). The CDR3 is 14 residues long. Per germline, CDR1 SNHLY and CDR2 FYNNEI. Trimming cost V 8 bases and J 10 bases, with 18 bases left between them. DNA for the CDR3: TGTGCCAGCCACTTCCAGGGAATTCGGTCACCCCTCCACTTT. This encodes CASHFQGIRSPLHF.